A selection of T cell receptor beta chains follows, all from one sample in a study of post-analysis software for immune sequencing data. TCRdb reprocessed the PCR reads via MiXCR and lists one record per CDR3 protein. Of hundreds of thousands of distinct CDR3 sequences listed, approximately 59% were seen once; the top ten hold around 10%. The sample consisted of blood. The receptors were sampled from a girl under 10 years old with multiple sclerosis. Both conserved end residues are part of each CDR3. The order of the fields is D gene, V gene, J gene, clone size, CDR3 protein, CDR3 DNA. The D gene is left open where the match is weak. Some rows mark clone size as missing; the rest say once, few, many or name a class of expanded clone.

-,TRBV3-1,TRBJ2-1,-,CASSQAPQGHGGGEQFF,TGTGCCAGCAGCCAAGCCCCCCAGGGGCATGGGGGGGGAGAGCAGTTCTTC
-,TRBV5-5,TRBJ2-6,-,CASSLGTGLSRSGANVLTF,TGTGCCAGCAGCTTGGGGACCGGCCTTTCACGTTCTGGGGCCAACGTCCTGACTTTC
TRBD2,TRBV7-9,TRBJ2-7,-,CASSLRSGSTYEQYF,TGTGCCAGCAGCTTGAGGAGCGGGAGTACGTACGAGCAGTACTTC
TRBD2,TRBV11-2,TRBJ2-7,-,CASNLASSGRFEQYF,TGTGCCAGCAACTTAGCGTCCAGCGGGAGGTTCGAGCAGTACTTC
-,TRBV5-1,TRBJ2-1,-,CASSLATGVNPGEQFF,TGCGCCAGCAGCTTGGCTACGGGCGTTAATCCGGGTGAGCAGTTCTTC
-,TRBV20-1,TRBJ2-3,-,CSATPGPGTDTQYF,TGCAGTGCTACCCCGGGCCCCGGCACAGATACGCAGTATTTT
-,TRBV12-5,TRBJ1-1,few,CASGLVAEGAFF,TGTGCTAGTGGTTTGGTAGCGGAGGGAGCTTTCTTT
TRBD2,TRBV6-1,TRBJ2-3,-,CASRPPSGVGTDTQYF,TGTGCCAGCAGGCCCCCCAGCGGGGTGGGAACAGATACGCAGTATTTT
-,TRBV9,TRBJ1-2,-,CASSVGGRDGYTF,TGTGCCAGCAGCGTAGGGGGGAGGGACGGCTACACCTTC
-,TRBV5-1,TRBJ2-4,-,CASTLDGVAAKNIQYF,TGCGCCAGCACCCTAGACGGAGTGGCAGCCAAAAACATTCAGTACTTC
TRBD2,TRBV7-2,TRBJ2-1,-,CASSPRLAGGVEQFF,TGTGCCAGCAGCCCGAGACTAGCGGGGGGTGTCGAGCAGTTCTTC
TRBD1,TRBV7-9,TRBJ2-5,-,CASSSDRGLETQYF,TGTGCCAGCAGTTCCGACAGGGGGCTGGAGACCCAGTACTTC
TRBD1,TRBV7-2,TRBJ2-1,once,CASTERQGRSEQFF,TGTGCCAGCACAGAACGACAGGGTAGAAGTGAGCAGTTCTTC
-,TRBV7-8,TRBJ2-5,-,CASSLVGQGILGETQYF,TGTGCCAGCAGCTTAGTGGGTCAGGGTATATTGGGAGAGACCCAGTACTTC
TRBD2,TRBV7-2,TRBJ2-1,-,CASSMGLAGPGDEQFF,TGTGCCAGCAGCATGGGACTAGCGGGGCCCGGGGATGAGCAGTTCTTC
-,TRBV9,TRBJ2-1,-,CASMSDGEFSEQFF,TGTGCCAGCATGTCAGACGGGGAGTTTAGTGAGCAGTTCTTC
TRBD2,TRBV18,TRBJ2-7,-,CASPPQREAYEQYF,TGTGCCAGCCCACCACAGCGGGAGGCCTACGAGCAGTACTTC
-,TRBV20-1,TRBJ2-3,once,CSATPLRDDPDTQYF,TGCAGTGCTACCCCGCTCCGGGATGATCCAGATACGCAGTATTTT
-,TRBV20-1,TRBJ2-1,-,CSARDSGAIYYNEQFF,TGCAGTGCTAGAGATTCCGGGGCCATCTACTACAATGAGCAGTTCTTC
-,TRBV6-2/TRBV6-3,TRBJ2-1,-,CASSYVNAYNEQFF,TGTGCCAGCAGTTACGTCAACGCATACAATGAGCAGTTCTTC
-,TRBV27,TRBJ2-1,-,CASSLTATSYNEQFF,TGTGCCAGCAGTCTGACGGCCACTTCCTACAATGAGCAGTTCTTC
-,TRBV5-1,TRBJ1-2,once,CASSLAPDPRGYTF,TGCGCCAGCAGCTTGGCCCCCGATCCCCGTGGCTACACCTTC
-,TRBV12-3/TRBV12-4,TRBJ2-5,-,CASSLLIRGAGGVRAQYF,TGTGCCAGCAGTTTACTTATCCGAGGAGCGGGCGGGGTTAGGGCGCAGTACTTC
TRBD1,TRBV12-3/TRBV12-4,TRBJ1-6,-,CASSYFGQGLHF,TGTGCCAGCAGTTACTTCGGACAGGGTCTCCACTTT
-,TRBV28,TRBJ2-7,-,CASSPFEGIVDEQYF,TGTGCCAGCAGCCCATTCGAGGGAATCGTGGACGAGCAGTACTTC
-,TRBV11-2,TRBJ2-7,-,CASSLVRGWAYEQYF,TGTGCCAGCAGCTTAGTGCGGGGATGGGCCTACGAGCAGTACTTC
-,TRBV7-2,TRBJ1-5,few,CASSLGRSVTQHF,TGTGCCAGCAGCTTAGGGCGTTCCGTGACCCAGCATTTT
TRBD1,TRBV20-1,TRBJ2-5,-,CSANRGSQETQYF,TGCAGTGCTAACAGGGGGAGTCAAGAGACCCAGTACTTC
-,TRBV29-1,TRBJ2-1,-,CSVEGWGGYNEQFF,TGCAGCGTTGAAGGGTGGGGGGGCTATAATGAGCAGTTCTTC
-,TRBV20-1,TRBJ2-7,few,CSADLQGAGTYEQYF,TGCAGTGCCGACTTACAGGGAGCGGGAACCTACGAGCAGTACTTC
-,TRBV29-1,TRBJ2-1,-,CSVDRAGSYNEQFF,TGCAGCGTTGACCGAGCGGGCTCCTACAATGAGCAGTTCTTC
TRBD2,TRBV10-3,TRBJ2-5,-,CAIGTSGSGSETQYF,TGTGCCATCGGGACTAGCGGGAGTGGTAGCGAGACCCAGTACTTC
-,TRBV9,TRBJ2-7,once,CASSVRDGITYEQYF,TGTGCCAGCAGCGTAAGGGACGGAATCACCTACGAGCAGTACTTC
-,TRBV12-3/TRBV12-4,TRBJ1-2,-,CASSLGAGVGYTF,TGTGCCAGCAGTTTAGGGGCCGGAGTTGGCTACACCTTC
TRBD1,TRBV11-2,TRBJ2-5,-,CASSILTGGFGETQYF,TGTGCCAGCAGCATCCTGACAGGGGGCTTTGGGGAGACCCAGTACTTC
-,TRBV2,TRBJ2-3,-,CASSEKRAGLGYTQYF,TGTGCCAGCAGTGAAAAAAGGGCGGGCCTTGGGTATACGCAGTATTTT
-,TRBV7-2,TRBJ2-3,-,CASSPIRVSSTDTQYF,TGTGCCAGCAGCCCAATCAGGGTATCGAGCACAGATACGCAGTATTTT
-,TRBV4-2,TRBJ2-7,-,CASSHLPSYEQYF,TGTGCCAGCAGCCACCTACCCTCCTACGAGCAGTACTTC
-,TRBV7-6,TRBJ2-3,many,CASSPLPSTDTQYF,TGTGCCAGCAGCCCCCTTCCTAGCACAGATACGCAGTATTTT
-,TRBV29-1,TRBJ2-7,-,CSVEDGREINEQYF,TGCAGCGTTGAAGATGGACGGGAGATCAACGAGCAGTACTTC
-,TRBV5-5,TRBJ2-7,-,CASSFRGRSSYEQYF,TGTGCCAGCAGCTTTCGGGGTCGCAGCTCCTACGAGCAGTACTTC
-,TRBV4-1,TRBJ1-4,-,CASSQPQKGVKLFF,TGCGCCAGCAGCCAACCACAGAAGGGAGTAAAACTGTTTTTT